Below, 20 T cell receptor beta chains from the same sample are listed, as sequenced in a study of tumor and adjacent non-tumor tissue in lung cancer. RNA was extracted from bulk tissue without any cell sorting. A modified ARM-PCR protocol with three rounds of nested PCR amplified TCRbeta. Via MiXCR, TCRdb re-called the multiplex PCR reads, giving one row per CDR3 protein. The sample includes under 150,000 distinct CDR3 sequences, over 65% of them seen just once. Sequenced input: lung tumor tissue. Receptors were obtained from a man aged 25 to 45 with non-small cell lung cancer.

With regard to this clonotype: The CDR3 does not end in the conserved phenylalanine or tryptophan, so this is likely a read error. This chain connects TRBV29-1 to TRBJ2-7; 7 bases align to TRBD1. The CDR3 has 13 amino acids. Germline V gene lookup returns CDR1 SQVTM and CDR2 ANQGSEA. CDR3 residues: CSARDSFSCEQYL. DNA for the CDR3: TGCAGCGCCCGGGACAGCTTCTCCTGCGAGCAGTACCTC.

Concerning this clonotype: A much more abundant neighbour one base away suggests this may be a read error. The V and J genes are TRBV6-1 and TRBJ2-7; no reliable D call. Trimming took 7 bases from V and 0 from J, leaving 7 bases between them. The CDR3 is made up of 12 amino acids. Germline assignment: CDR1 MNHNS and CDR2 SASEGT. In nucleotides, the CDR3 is TGTGCCAGCACTGTCGACTCCTACGAGCAGTACTTC. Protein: CASTVDSYEQYF.

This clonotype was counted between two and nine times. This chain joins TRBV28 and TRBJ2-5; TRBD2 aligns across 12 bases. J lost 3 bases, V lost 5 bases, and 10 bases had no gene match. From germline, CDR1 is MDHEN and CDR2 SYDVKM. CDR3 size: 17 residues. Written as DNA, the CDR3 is TGTGCCAGCAGTCCGTGGCTAGCGGGAGGGACAAAAGAGACCCAGTACTTC. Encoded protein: CASSPWLAGGTKETQYF.

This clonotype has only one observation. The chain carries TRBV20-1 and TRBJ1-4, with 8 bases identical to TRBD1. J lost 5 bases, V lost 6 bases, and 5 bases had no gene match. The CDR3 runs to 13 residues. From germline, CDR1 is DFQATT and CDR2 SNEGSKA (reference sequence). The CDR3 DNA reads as TGCAGTGCGTCCGGGACAGGAAATGAAAAACTGTTTTTT. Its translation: CSASGTGNEKLFF.

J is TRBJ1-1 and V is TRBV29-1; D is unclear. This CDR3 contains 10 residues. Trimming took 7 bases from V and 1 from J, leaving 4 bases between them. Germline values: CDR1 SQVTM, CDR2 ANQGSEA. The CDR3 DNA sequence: TGCAGCGGTGGGAACACTGAAGCTTTCTTT. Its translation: CSGGNTEAFF.

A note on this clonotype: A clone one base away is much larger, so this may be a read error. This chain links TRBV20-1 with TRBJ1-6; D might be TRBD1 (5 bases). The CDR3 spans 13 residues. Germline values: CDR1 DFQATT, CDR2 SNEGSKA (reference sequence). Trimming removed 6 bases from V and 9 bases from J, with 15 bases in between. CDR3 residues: CSATTVSGSPLHF. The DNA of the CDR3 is TGCAGTGCCACGACAGTGTCAGGTTCACCCCTCCACTTT.

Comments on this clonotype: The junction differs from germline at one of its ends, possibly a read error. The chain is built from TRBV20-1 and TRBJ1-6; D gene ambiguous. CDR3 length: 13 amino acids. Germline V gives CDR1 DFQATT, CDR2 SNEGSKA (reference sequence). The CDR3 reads CSVRVGINSPIHF. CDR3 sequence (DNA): TGCAGTGTTAGAGTAGGGATCAATTCACCCATCCACTTT.

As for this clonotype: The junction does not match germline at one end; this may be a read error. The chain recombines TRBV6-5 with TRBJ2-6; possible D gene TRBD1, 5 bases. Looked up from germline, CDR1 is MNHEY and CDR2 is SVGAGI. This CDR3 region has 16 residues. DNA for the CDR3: TGTACCAGCACTTGGAACCCAGGGTCTAGGGCCAACGTCCTGACTTTC. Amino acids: CTSTWNPGSRANVLTF.

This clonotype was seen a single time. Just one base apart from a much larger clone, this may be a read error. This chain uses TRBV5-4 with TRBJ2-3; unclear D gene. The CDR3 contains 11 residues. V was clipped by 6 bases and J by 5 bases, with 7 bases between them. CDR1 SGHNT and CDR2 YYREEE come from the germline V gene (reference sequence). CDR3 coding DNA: TGTGCCAGCATCTGGAGAGATACGCAGTATTTT. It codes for CASIWRDTQYF. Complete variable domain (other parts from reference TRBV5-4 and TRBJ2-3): ETGVTQSPTHLIKTRGQQVTLRCSSQSGHNTVSWYQQALGQGPQFIFQYYREEENGRGNFPPRFSGLQFPNYSSELNVNALELDDSALYLCASIWRDTQYFGPGTRLTVL.

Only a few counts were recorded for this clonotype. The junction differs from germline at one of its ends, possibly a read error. CDR3 bases: TGTGCCAGCAGCGTGACAGCAAGCACCTATAATTCATCCCTCCACTTT. This sequence encodes CASSVTASTYNSSLHF. The V gene is TRBV28, the J gene TRBJ1-6; possible D gene TRBD1, 5 bases. Germline-derived CDR1 and CDR2 are MDHEN and SYDVKM. This CDR3 contains 16 residues.

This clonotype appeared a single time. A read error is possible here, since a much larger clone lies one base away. CDR3 bases: TGTGCCAGCCTGGACTTTTACAATTCACCCCTCCACTTT. This translates into CASLDFYNSPLHF. The rearrangement joins TRBV6-5 to TRBJ1-6; D is ambiguous. In germline, CDR1 is MNHEY, CDR2 SVGAGI. CDR3 length: 13 amino acids. Trimming took 8 bases from V and 7 from J, leaving 12 bases between them.

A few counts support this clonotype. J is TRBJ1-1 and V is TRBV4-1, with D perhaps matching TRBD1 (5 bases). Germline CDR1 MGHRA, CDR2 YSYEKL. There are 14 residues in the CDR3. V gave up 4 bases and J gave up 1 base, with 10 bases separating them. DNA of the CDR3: TGCGCCAGCAGCCGATTCGGGGGGAACACTGAAGCTTTCTTT. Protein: CASSRFGGNTEAFF.

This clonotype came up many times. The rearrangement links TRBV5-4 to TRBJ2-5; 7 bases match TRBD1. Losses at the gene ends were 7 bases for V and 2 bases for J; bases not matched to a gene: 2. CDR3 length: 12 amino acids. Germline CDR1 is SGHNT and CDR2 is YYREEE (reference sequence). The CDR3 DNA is TGTGCCAGCGGACAGGTTCAAGAGACCCAGTACTTC. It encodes CASGQVQETQYF.

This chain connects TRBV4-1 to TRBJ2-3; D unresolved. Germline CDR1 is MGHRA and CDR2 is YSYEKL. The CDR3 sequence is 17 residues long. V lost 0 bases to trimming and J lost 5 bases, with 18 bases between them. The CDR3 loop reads CASSQEAKLSRVDTQYF. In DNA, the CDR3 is TGCGCCAGCAGCCAAGAAGCCAAGTTGAGTAGGGTAGATACGCAGTATTTT.

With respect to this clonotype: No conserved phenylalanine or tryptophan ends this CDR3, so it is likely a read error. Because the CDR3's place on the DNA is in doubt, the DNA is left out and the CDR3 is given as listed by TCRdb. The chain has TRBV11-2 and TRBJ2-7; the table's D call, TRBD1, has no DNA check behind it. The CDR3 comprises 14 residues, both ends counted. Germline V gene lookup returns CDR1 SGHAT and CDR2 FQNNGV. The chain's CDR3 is CASSLARGNYERYS.

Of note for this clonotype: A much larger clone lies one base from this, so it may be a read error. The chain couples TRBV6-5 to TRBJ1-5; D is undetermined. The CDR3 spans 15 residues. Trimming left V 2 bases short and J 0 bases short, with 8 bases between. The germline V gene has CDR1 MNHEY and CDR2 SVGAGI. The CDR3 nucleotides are TGTGCCAGCAGTTACAGTATTCCTAGCAATCAGCCCCAGCATTTT. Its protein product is CASSYSIPSNQPQHF.

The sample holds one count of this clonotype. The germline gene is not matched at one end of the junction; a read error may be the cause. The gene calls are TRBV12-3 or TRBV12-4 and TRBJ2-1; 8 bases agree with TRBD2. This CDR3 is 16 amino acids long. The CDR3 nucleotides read TGTGCCTGCAGTTTGCTAAGGGGCGGGAGGAGGCATGAGCAGTTCTTC. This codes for CACSLLRGGRRHEQFF.

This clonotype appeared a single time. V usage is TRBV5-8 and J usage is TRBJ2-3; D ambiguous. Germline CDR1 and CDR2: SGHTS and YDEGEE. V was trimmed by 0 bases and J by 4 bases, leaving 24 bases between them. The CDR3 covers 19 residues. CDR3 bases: TGTGCCAGCAGCTTGGCCGGATTATATTGGGATAGTTCGTCAGATACGCAGTATTTT. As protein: CASSLAGLYWDSSSDTQYF.

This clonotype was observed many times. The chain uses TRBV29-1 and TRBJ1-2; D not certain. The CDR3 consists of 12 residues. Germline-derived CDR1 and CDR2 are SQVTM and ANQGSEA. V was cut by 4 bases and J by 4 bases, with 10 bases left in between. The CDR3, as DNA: TGCAGCGTTGCGGACCCCACCTATGGCTACACCTTC. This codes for CSVADPTYGYTF.

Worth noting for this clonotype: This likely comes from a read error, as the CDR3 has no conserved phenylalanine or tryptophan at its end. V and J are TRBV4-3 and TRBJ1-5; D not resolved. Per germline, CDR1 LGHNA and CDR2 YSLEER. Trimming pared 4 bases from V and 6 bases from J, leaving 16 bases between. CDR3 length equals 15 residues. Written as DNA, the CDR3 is TGCGCCAGCAGCCCGCGGAAGAGGGCAGGTCAGCCCCAGCATATT. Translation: CASSPRKRAGQPQHI.